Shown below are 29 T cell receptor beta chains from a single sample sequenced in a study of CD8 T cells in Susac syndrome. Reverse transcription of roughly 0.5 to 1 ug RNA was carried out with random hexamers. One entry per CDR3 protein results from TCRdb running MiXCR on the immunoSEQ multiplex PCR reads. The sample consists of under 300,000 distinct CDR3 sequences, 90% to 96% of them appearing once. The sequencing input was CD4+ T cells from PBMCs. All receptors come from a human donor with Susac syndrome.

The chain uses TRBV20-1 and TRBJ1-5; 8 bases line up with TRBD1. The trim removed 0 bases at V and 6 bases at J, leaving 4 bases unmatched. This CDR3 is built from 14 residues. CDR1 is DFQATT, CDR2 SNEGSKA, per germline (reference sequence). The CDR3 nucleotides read TGCAGTGCTAGAGAAACAGGGGGAAGTCAGCCCCAGCATTTT. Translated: CSARETGGSQPQHF.

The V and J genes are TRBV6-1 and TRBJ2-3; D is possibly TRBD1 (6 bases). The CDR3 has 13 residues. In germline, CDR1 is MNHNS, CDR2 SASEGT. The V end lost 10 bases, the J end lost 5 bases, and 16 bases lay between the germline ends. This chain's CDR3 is CATLPARGDTQYF. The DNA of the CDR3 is TGTGCCACCCTACCCGCCAGGGGAGATACGCAGTATTTT.

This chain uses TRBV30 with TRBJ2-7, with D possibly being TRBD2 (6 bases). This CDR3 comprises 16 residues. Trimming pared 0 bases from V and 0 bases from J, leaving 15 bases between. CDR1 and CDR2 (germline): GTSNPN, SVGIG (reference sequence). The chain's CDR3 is CAWSVWGTESSYEQYF. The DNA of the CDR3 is TGTGCCTGGAGTGTATGGGGGACTGAGAGCTCCTACGAGCAGTACTTC.

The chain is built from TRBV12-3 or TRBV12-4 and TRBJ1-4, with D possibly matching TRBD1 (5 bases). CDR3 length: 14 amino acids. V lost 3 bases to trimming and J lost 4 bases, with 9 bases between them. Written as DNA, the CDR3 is TGTGCCAGCAGTTTCGGGGGTATTAATGAAAAACTGTTTTTT. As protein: CASSFGGINEKLFF.

CDR3: CASSLTPGEQPQHF. In DNA form, the CDR3 reads TGTGCCAGCAGCTTAACGCCCGGGGAACAGCCCCAGCATTTT. The gene calls are TRBV7-3 and TRBJ1-5; D gene uncertain. Trimming stripped 0 bases from V and 7 bases from J, with 10 bases between. Germline values: CDR1 SGHTA, CDR2 FQGTGA. The CDR3 consists of 14 residues.

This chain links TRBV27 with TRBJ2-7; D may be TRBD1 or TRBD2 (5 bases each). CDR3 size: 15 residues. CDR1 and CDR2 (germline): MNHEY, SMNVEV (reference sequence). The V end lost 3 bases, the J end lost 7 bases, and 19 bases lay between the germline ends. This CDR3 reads CASSFRGRQLGEQYF. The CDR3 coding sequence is TGTGCCAGCAGTTTCCGGGGCCGTCAGTTGGGGGAGCAGTACTTC.

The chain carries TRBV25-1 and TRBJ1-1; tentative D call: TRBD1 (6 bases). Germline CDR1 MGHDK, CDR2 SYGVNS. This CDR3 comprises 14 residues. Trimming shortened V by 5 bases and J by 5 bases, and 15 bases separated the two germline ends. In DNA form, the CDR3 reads TGTGCCAGCAGTTCGATACAGGGTGTTACTGAAGCTTTCTTT. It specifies CASSSIQGVTEAFF.

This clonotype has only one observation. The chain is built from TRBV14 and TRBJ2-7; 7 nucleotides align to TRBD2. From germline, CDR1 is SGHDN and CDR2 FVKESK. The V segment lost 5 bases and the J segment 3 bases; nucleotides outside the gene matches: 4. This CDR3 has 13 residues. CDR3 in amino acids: CASSRDYYYEQYF. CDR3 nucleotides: TGTGCCAGCAGCAGGGACTACTACTACGAGCAGTACTTC.

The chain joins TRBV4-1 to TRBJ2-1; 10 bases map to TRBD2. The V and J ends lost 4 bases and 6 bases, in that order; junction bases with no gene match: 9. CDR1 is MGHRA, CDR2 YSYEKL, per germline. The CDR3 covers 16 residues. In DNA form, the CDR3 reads TGCGCCAGCAGCCCTAGGGGGGCTAGCGGGAGCAATGAGCAGTTCTTC. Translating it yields CASSPRGASGSNEQFF.

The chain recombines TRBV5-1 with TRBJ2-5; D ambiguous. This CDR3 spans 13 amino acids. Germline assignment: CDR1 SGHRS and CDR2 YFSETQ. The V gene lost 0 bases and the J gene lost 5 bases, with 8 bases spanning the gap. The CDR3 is CASSLATMETQYF. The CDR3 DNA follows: TGCGCCAGCAGCTTGGCGACCATGGAGACCCAGTACTTC.

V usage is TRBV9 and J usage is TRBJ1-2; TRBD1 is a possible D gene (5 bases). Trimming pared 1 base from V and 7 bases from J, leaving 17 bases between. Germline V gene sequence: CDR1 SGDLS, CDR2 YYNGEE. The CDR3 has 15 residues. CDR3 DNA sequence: TGTGCCAGCAGCGTACGGGCGGGGGAGCCAGGTGGCTACACCTTC. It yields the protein CASSVRAGEPGGYTF.

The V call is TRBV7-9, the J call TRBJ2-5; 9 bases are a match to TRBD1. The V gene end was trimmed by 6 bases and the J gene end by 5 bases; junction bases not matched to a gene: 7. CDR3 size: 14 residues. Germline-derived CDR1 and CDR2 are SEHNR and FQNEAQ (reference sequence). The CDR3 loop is CASSKQGAGETQYF. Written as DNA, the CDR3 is TGTGCCAGCAGTAAACAGGGGGCAGGGGAGACCCAGTACTTC. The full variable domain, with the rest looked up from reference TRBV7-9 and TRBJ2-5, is DTGVSQNPRHKITKRGQNVTFRCDPISEHNRLYWYRQTLGQGPEFLTYFQNEAQLEKSRLLSDRFSAERPKGSFSTLEIQRTEQGDSAMYLCASSKQGAGETQYFGPGTRLLVL.

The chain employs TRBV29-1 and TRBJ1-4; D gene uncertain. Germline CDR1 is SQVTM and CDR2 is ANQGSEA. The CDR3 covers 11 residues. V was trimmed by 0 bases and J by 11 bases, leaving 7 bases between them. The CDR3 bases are TGCAGCGTTGAAGATACTCATAAACTGTTTTTT. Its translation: CSVEDTHKLFF. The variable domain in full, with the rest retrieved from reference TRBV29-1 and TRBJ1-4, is SAVISQKPSRDICQRGTSLTIQCQVDSQVTMMFWYRQQPGQSLTLIATANQGSEATYESGFVIDKFPISRPNLTFSTLTVSNMSPEDSSIYLCSVEDTHKLFFGSGTQLSVL.

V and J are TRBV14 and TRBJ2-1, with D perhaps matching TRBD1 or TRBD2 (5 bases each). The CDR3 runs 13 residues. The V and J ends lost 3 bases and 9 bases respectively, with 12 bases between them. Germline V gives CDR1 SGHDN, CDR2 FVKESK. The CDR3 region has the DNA TGTGCCAGCAGCCATGGGACGAGGGGTGAGCAGTTCTTC. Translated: CASSHGTRGEQFF. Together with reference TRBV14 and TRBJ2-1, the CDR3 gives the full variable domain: EAGVTQFPSHSVIEKGQTVTLRCDPISGHDNLYWYRRVMGKEIKFLLHFVKESKQDESGMPNNRFLAERTGGTYSTLKVQPAELEDSGVYFCASSHGTRGEQFFGPGTRLTVL.

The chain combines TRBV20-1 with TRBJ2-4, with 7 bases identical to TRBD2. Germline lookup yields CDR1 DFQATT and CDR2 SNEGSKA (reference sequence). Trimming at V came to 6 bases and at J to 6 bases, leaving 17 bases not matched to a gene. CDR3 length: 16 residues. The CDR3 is CSAKRGGPVRGNIQYF. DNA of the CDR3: TGCAGTGCCAAAAGGGGAGGGCCGGTTCGGGGAAACATTCAGTACTTC.

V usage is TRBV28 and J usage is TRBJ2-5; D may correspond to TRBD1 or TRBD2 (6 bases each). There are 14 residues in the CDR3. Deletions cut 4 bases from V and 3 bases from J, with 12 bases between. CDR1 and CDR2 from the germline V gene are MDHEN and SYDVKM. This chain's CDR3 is CASSWGAGEETQYF. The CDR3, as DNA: TGTGCCAGCAGTTGGGGGGCTGGGGAAGAGACCCAGTACTTC.

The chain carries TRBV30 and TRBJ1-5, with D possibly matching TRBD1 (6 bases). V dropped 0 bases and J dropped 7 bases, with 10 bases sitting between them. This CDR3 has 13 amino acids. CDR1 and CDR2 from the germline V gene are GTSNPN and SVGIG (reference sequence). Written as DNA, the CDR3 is TGTGCCTGGAGTGTCATAGGGGGACAGCCCCAGCATTTT. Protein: CAWSVIGGQPQHF.

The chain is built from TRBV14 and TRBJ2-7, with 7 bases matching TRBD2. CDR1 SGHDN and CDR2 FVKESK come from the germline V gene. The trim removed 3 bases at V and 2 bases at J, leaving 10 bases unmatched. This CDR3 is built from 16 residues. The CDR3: CASSHGSHGGTYEQYF. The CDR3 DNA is TGTGCCAGCAGCCATGGATCTCACGGGGGGACCTACGAGCAGTACTTC.

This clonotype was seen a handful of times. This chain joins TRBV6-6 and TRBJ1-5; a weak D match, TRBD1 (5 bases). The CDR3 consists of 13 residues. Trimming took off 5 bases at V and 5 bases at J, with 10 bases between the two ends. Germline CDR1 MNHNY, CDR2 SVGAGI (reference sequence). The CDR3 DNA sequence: TGTGCCAGCAGTACACGGGGGGATCAGCCCCAGCATTTT. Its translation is CASSTRGDQPQHF.

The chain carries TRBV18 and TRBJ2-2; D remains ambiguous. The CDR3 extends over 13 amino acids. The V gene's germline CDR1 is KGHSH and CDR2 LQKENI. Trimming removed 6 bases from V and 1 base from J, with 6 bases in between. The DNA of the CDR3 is TGTGCCAGCTCGCCAGAGAACACCGGGGAGCTGTTTTTT. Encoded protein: CASSPENTGELFF.

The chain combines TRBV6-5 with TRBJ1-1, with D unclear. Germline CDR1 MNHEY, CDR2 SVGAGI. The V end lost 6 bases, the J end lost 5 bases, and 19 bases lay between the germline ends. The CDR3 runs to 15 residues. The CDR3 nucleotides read TGTGCCAGCAGCCGCAATAATGGCGGCGAAACTGAAGCTTTCTTT. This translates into CASSRNNGGETEAFF.

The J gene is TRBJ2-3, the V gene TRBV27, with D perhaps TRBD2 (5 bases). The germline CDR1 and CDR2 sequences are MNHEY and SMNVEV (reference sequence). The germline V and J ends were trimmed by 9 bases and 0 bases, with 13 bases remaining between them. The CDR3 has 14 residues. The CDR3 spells CARSRLPSTDTQYF. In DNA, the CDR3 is TGTGCCAGAAGCCGACTACCGAGCACAGATACGCAGTATTTT.

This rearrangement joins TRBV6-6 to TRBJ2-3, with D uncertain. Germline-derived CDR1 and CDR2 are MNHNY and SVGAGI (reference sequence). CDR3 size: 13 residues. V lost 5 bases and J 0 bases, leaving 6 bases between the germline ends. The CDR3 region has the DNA TGTGCCAGCAGTCGGTATAGCACAGATACGCAGTATTTT. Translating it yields CASSRYSTDTQYF.

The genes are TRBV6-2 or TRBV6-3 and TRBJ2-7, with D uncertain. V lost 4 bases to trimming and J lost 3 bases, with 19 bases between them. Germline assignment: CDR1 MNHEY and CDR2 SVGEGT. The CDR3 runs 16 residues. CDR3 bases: TGTGCCAGCAGTTTTTCACCCCTCCACGACATCTACGAGCAGTACTTC. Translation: CASSFSPLHDIYEQYF.

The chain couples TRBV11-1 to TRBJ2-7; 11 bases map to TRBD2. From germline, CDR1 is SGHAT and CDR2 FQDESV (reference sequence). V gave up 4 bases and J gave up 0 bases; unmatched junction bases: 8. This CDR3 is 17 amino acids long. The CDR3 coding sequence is TGTGCCAGCAGCTCGGGACTAGCGGTGGATAGCTCCTACGAGCAGTACTTC. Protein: CASSSGLAVDSSYEQYF.

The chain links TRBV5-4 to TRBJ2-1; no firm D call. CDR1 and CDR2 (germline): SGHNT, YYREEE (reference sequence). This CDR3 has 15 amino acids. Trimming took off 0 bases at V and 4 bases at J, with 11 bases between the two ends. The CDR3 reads CASSLGADLYNEQFF. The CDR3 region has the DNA TGTGCCAGCAGCTTGGGGGCGGACCTTTACAATGAGCAGTTCTTC.

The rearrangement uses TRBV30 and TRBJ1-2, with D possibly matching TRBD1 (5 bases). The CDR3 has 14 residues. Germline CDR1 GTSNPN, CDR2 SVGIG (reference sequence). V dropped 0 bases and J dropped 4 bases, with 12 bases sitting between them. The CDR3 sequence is CAWSVGGRIYGYTF. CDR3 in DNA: TGTGCCTGGAGTGTTGGGGGAAGAATCTATGGCTACACCTTC.

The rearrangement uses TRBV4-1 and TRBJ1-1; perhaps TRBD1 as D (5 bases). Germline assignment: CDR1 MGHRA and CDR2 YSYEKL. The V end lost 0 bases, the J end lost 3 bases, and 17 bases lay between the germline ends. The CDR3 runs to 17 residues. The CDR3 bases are TGCGCCAGCAGCCAAGAGGAAAGCAGGGCCCCCGACACTGAAGCTTTCTTT. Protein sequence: CASSQEESRAPDTEAFF.

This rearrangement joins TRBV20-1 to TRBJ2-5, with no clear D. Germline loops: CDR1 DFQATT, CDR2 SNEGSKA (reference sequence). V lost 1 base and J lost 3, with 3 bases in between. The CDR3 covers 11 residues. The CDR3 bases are TGCAGTGCTAGAGGGAAAGAGACCCAGTACTTC. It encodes CSARGKETQYF.